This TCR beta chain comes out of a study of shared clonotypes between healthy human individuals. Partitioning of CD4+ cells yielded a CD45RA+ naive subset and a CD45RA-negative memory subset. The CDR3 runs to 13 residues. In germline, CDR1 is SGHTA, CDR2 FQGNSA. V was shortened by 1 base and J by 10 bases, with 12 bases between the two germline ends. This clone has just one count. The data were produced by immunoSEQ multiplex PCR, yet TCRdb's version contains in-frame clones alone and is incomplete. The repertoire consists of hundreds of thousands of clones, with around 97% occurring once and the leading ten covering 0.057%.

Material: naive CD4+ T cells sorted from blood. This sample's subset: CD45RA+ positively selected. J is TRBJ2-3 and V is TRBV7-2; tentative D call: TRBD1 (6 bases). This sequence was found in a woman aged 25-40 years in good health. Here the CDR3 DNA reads TGTGCCAGCAGCTTAGGGGACAAGACATCGCAGTATTTT. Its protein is CASSLGDKTSQYF.